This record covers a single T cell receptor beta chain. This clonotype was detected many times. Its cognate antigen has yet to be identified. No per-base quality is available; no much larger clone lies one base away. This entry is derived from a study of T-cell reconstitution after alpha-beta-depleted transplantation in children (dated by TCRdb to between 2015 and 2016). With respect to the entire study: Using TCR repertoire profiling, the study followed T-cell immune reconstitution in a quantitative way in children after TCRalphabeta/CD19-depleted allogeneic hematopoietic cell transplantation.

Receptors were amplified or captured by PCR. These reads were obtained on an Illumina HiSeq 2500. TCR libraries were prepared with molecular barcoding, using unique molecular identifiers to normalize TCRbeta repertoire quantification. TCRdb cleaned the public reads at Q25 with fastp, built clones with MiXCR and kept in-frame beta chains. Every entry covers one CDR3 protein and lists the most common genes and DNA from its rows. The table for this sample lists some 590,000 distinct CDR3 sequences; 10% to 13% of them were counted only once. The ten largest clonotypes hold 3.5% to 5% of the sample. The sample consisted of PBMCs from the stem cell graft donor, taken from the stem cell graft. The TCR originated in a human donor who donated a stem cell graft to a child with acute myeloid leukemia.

The nucleotide sequence reads TGTGCCAGCAGTTGGAGTCAGGGGACCCAGTATTTT. It specifies CASSWSQGTQYF. The V gene is TRBV27 and the J gene is TRBJ2-3, and perhaps TRBD1 as D gene, on 6 matching bases. The CDR3 numbers 12 residues from cysteine through phenylalanine. CDR3 DNA is the only sequence kept; it has 36 bases, read in frame from the first base. Per the germline V gene (reference sequence), MNHEY is the CDR1 and SMNVEV is the CDR2. Trimming takes 4 bases from V and 12 bases from J, and the germline ends sit 14 bases apart.